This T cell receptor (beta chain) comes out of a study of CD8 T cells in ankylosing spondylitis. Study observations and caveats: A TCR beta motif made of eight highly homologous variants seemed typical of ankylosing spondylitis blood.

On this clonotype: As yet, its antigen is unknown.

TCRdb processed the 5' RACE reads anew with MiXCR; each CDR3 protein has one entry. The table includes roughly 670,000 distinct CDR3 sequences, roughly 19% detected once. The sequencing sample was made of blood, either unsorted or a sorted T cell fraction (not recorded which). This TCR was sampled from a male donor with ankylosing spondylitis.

CDR3 bases: TGCAGCGTTGCCTTGGGGACAGGGGGAAGTGAGCAGTTCTTC. Its protein product is CSVALGTGGSEQFF. The chain links TRBV29-1 to TRBJ2-1; 11 nucleotides match TRBD1. J lost 9 bases, V lost 4 bases, and 8 bases had no gene match. In germline, CDR1 is SQVTM, CDR2 ANQGSEA. The CDR3 consists of 14 residues.